The following is a TCR beta chain sequence with its context. What it binds is unknown. The data are from a study of human T cells and chemical hapten exposure. Looking at the study overall: On roughly 2 cm by roughly 2 cm of upper inner arm skin, sensitization was performed with 2% DPC.

CDR1 and CDR2 (germline): KGHDR, SFDVKD. J was trimmed by 5 bases and V by 3 bases; bases with no gene match: 9. The CDR3 has 18 residues. Study findings and constraints: Among TCRs, those above 1 in 1000 frequency were unaffected by DPC sensitization.

Study processing details: Sample-level TCR yields exhibited a median of approximately 89,000, with a range of about 20,000 to 700,000. MiXCR, applied by TCRdb to the RACE reads, yields one record per CDR3 protein. Clone size and V and J calls follow TCRdb, not the original study. The top ten clones hold about 1.8% of a sample with around 160,000 distinct CDR3 sequences, approximately 15% of them seen once. The time point was: patch test 1, 2 weeks after DPC sensitization. Treatment of the sample: therapeutic diphenylcyclopropenone sensitization with weekly scalp DPC. The material was whole blood, obtained in connection with sensitization to the hapten diphenylcyclopropenone (DPC). The origin of this receptor is a woman aged 25 to 39 with alopecia areata. Some clones in this sample may be carry-over from other donors' samples. The chain has TRBV24-1 and TRBJ2-1; TRBD2 matches 13 bases. In DNA form, the CDR3 reads TGTGCCACCAGTGATGCTTTTAGGGGACTAGCGGGGAACAATGAGCAGTTCTTC. It encodes CATSDAFRGLAGNNEQFF.